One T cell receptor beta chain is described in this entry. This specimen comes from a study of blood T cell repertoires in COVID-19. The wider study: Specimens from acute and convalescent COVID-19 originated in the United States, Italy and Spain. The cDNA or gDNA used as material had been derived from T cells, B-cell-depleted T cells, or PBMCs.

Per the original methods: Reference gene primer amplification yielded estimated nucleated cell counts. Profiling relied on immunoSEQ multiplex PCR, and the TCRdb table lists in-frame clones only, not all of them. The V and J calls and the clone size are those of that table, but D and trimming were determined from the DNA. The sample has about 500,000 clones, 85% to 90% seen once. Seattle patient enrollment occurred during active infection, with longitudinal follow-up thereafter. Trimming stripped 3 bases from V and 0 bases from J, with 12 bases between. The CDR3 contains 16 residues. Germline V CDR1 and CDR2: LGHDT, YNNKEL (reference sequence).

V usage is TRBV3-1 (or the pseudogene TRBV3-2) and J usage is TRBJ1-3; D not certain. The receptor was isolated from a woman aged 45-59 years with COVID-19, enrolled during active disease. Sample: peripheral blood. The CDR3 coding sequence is TGTGCCAGCAGCCACCTCCCCGGGAGCTCTGGAAACACCATATATTTT. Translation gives CASSHLPGSSGNTIYF.